The clone carrying this T cell receptor beta chain has a handful of counts. Healthy Caucasians, and only they, were the donors. J gave up 1 base and V 3 bases, and 3 bases lay outside the gene matches. The CDR3 spans 14 residues. Germline CDR1 reads SGHRS; CDR2 reads YFSETQ. The sample belongs to a study of identical twins. TCRdb re-called the 5' RACE reads with MiXCR, one entry per CDR3 protein. The sample has 410,000 or so distinct CDR3 sequences, roughly 20% seen once. This chain connects TRBV5-1 to TRBJ2-5, with 7 bases fitting TRBD1. Sample: naive T cells sorted from blood. The TCR sequence derives from a middle-aged man in good health. The CDR3 loop is CASSWTGSQETQYF. The CDR3 DNA follows: TGCGCCAGCAGCTGGACAGGATCCCAAGAGACCCAGTACTTC.